This T cell receptor (beta chain) stems from a study of T cell responses to AZD1222 COVID-19 vaccine. General study results and limits: Only a handful of AZD1222 recipients tested seropositive at baseline.

V was pared by 0 bases and J by 7 bases, with 18 bases between. The CDR3 length is 17 residues. Germline CDR1 is LGHDT and CDR2 is YNNKEL (reference sequence). Assay used: immunoSEQ multiplex PCR; TCRdb lists only in-frame clones, some missing. The sample carries 90,000 to 100,000 clones, 85% recorded once. A note on this clone: Its cognate antigen is unknown.

Whether given at about 4 or about 12 weeks, second doses were pooled. The sequences come from peripheral blood, collected 28 days after the second AZD1222 dose. This rearrangement joins TRBV3-1 (or the pseudogene TRBV3-2) to TRBJ1-4; tentative D call: TRBD1 (6 bases). This clonotype originated in an adult who received the AZD1222 COVID-19 vaccine. This CDR3 reads CASSQDLVPGVAEKLFF. Here the CDR3 DNA reads TGTGCCAGCAGCCAAGATCTGGTCCCAGGGGTGGCTGAAAAACTGTTTTTT.